This T cell receptor beta chain was observed in a study of shared clonotypes between healthy human individuals. Study information: Per-donor plates numbered three CD4 naive, three CD4 memory, two CD8 naive and one CD8 memory.

The germline V gene encodes CDR1 WSHSY and CDR2 SAAADI. CDR3 length: 14 amino acids. With 4 bases clipped from V and 4 bases from J, the junction kept 3 bases outside the gene matches. This clone appeared once. The target antigen is unknown. Findings of the study overall: Generation of non-shared clonotypes was less probable than generation of clonotypes shared by all four donors. A handful of donors held around 5% of naive CD4 clonotypes in common. It was anticipated that sequencing depth would influence how many clonotypes donors shared.

TCRdb's table, derived via immunoSEQ multiplex PCR, lists solely in-frame clones and lacks some. The sample has about 2 million clones, around 95% seen once. Sequenced material: naive CD4+ T cells sorted from blood. Subset meaning: CD45RA+ positively selected. The chain carries TRBV10-2 and TRBJ1-4; 7 bases line up with TRBD1. This sequence was found in a man younger than 35 in good health. This CDR3 reads CASSGDRRNEKLFF. Written as DNA, the CDR3 is TGCGCCAGCAGTGGGGACAGACGTAATGAAAAACTGTTTTTT.